The sequence of this T cell receptor beta chain was determined in a study of blood T cell repertoires in COVID-19. The overall study: The study drew acute and convalescent COVID-19 samples from the United States, Italy and Spain. The analysed material was cDNA or gDNA that came from T cells, B-cell-depleted T cells, or PBMCs.

Participants were aged roughly 18 to 100 years from about 25 US areas. From germline, CDR1 is SNHLY and CDR2 FYNNEI. J gave up 6 bases and V 6 bases, and 7 bases lay outside the gene matches. The length of the CDR3 is 14 residues. Some clones are missing from TCRdb's copy, which holds only in-frame ones; the method was immunoSEQ multiplex PCR. The sample holds about 270,000 clones, 88% seen once. This clonotype originated in a woman aged 25 to 45 who had recovered from COVID-19. Sequencing input: PBMCs or T cells enriched from blood (not recorded which). This rearrangement joins TRBV2 to TRBJ2-1; 8 bases are shared with TRBD1. CDR3 amino acids: CASRLTGTGNEQFF. The CDR3 DNA follows: TGTGCCAGCAGGTTAACCGGGACAGGCAATGAGCAGTTCTTC.